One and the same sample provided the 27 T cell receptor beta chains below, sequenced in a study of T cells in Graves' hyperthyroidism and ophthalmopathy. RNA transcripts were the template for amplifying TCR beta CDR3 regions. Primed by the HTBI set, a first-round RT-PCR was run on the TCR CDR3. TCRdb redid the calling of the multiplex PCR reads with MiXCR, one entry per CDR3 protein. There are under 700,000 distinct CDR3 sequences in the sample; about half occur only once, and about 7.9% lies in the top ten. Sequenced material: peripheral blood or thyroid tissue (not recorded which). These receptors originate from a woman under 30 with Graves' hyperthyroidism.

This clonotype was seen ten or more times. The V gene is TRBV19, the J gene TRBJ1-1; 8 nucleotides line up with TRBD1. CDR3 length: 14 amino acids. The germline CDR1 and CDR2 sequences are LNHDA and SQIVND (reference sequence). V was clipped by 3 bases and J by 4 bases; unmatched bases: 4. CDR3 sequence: CASSIRGLITEAFF. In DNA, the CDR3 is TGTGCCAGTAGTATCAGGGGGCTGATCACTGAAGCTTTCTTT.

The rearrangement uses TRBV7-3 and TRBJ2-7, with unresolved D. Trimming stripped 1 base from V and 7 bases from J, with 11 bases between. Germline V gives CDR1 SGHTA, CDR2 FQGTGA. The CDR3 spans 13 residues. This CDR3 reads CASSLNPLGEQYF. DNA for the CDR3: TGTGCCAGCAGCTTAAACCCCTTAGGAGAGCAGTACTTC.

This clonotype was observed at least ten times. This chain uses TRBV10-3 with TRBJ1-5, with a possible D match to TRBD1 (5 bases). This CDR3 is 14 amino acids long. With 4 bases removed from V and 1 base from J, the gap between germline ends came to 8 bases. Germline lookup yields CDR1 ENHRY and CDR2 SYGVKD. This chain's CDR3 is CAISVGQSNQPQHF. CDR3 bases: TGTGCCATCAGTGTCGGACAAAGCAATCAGCCCCAGCATTTT.

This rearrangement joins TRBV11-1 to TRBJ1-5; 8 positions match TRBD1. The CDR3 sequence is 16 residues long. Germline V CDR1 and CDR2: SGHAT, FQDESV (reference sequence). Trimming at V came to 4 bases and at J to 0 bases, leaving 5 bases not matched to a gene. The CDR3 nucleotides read TGTGCCAGCAGCTCAGAGGGGACAGGTAGCAATCAGCCCCAGCATTTT. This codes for CASSSEGTGSNQPQHF. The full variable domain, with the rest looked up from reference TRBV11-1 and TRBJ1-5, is EAEVAQSPRYKITEKSQAVAFWCDPISGHATLYWYRQILGQGPELLVQFQDESVVDDSQLPKDRFSAERLKGVDSTLKIQPAELGDSAMYLCASSSEGTGSNQPQHFGDGTRLSIL.

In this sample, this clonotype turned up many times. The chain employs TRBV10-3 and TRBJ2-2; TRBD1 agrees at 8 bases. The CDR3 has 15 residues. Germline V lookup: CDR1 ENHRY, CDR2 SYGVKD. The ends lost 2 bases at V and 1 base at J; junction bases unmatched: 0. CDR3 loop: CAISEGTGNTGELFF. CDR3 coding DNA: TGTGCCATCAGTGAGGGGACAGGGAACACCGGGGAGCTGTTTTTT.

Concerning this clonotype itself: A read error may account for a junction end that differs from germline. CDR3 region: CASSYGSQGDYGYTF. The DNA for the CDR3 is TGTGCCAGCAGTTACGGGTCCCAGGGAGACTATGGCTACACCTTC. The chain recombines TRBV10-3 with TRBJ1-2, with D perhaps matching TRBD1 (5 bases). The germline gives CDR1 ENHRY, CDR2 SYGVKD. This CDR3 contains 15 residues.

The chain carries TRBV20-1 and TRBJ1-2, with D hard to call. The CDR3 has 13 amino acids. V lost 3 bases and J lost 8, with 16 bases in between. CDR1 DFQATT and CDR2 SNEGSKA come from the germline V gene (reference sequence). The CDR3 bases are TGCAGTGCTAGGGGTATCGCCGGTGAGGGCTACACCTTC. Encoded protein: CSARGIAGEGYTF.

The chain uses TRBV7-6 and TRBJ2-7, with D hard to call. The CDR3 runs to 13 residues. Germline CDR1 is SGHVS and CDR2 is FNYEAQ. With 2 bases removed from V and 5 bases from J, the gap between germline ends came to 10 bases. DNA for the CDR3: TGTGCCAGCAGCTTAAGCCCCATGGACGAGCAGTACTTC. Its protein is CASSLSPMDEQYF.

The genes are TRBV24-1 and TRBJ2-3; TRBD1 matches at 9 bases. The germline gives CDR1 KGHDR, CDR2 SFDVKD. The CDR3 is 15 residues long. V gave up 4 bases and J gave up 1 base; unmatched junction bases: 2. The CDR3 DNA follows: TGTGCCACCAGTGAGTGGACAGGGGGCACAGATACGCAGTATTTT. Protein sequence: CATSEWTGGTDTQYF.

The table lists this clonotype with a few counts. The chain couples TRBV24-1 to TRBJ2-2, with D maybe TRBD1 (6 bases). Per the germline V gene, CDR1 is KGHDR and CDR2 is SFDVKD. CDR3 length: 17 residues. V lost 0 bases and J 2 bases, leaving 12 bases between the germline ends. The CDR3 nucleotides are TGTGCCACCAGTGATTTGGGGCCCAGGGGTAACACCGGGGAGCTGTTTTTT. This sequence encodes CATSDLGPRGNTGELFF.

The CDR3 sequence: CASSLAGTGVGYTF. Here the CDR3 DNA reads TGTGCCAGCAGCTTGGCCGGGACAGGGGTCGGCTACACCTTC. The rearrangement uses TRBV25-1 and TRBJ1-2; 10 nucleotides line up with TRBD1. The CDR3 spans 14 residues. Trimming cost V 6 bases and J 8 bases; bases outside gene matches: 9. Germline loops: CDR1 MGHDK, CDR2 SYGVNS.

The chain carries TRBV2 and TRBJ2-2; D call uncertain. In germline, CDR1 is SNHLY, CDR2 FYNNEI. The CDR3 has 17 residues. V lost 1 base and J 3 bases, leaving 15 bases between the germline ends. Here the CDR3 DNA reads TGTGCCAGCAGTGAAGGTGGGATTTTCGGCTACACCGGGGAGCTGTTTTTT. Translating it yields CASSEGGIFGYTGELFF.

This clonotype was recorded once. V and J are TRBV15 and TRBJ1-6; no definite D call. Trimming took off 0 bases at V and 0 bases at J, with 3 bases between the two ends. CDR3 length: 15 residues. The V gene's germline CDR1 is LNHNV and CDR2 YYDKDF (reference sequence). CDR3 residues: CATSRDGSYNSPLHF. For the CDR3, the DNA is TGTGCCACCAGCAGAGATGGCTCCTATAATTCACCCCTCCACTTT.

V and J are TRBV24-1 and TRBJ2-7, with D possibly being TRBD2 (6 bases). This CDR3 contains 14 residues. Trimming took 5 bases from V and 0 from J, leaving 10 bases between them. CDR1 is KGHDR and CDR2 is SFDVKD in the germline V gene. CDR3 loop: CATSVAASSYEQYF. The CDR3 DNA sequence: TGTGCCACCAGTGTAGCGGCTAGCTCCTACGAGCAGTACTTC.

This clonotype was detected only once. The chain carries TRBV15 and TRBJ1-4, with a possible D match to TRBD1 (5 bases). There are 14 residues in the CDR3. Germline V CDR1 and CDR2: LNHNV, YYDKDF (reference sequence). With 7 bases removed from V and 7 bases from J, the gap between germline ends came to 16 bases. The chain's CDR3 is CATTRDWNTEKLFF. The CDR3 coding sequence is TGTGCCACCACCCGGGACTGGAACACTGAAAAACTGTTTTTT. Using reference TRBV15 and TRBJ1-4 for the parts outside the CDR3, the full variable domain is DAMVIQNPRYQVTQFGKPVTLSCSQTLNHNVMYWYQQKSSQAPKLLFHYYDKDFNNEADTPDNFQSRRPNTSFCFLDIRSPGLGDTAMYLCATTRDWNTEKLFFGSGTQLSVL.

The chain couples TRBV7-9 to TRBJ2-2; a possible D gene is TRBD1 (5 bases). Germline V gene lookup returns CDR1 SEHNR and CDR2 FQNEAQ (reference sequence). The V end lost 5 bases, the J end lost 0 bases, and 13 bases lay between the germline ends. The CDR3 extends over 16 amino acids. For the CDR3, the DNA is TGTGCCAGCAGCCGATTCCAGGGAACGAACACCGGGGAGCTGTTTTTT. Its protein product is CASSRFQGTNTGELFF.

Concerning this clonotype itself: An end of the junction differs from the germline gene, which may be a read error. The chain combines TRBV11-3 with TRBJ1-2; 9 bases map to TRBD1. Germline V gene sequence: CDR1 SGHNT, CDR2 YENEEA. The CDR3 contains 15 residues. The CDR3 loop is CASSLGQGLGYDYTF. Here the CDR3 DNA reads TGTGCCAGCAGCCTGGGACAGGGATTAGGCTATGACTACACCTTC.

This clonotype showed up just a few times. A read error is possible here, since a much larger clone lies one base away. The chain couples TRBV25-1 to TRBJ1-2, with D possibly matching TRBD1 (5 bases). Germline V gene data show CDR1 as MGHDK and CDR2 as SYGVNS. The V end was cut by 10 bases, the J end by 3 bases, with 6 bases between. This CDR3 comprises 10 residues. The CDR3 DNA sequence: TGTGCCACCAGGGACTATGGCTACACCTTC. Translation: CATRDYGYTF.

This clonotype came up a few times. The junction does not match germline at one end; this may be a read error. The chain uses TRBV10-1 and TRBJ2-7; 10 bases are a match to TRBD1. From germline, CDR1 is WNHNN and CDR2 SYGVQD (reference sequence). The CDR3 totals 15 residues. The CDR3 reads CASSEDPGQGSEQYF. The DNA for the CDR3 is TGTGCCAGCAGTGAGGATCCGGGACAGGGGAGCGAGCAGTACTTC.

This CDR3 reads CSLGGGLTEAFF. The CDR3 DNA reads TGCAGCTTGGGAGGGGGCCTCACTGAAGCTTTCTTT. The genes are TRBV29-1 and TRBJ1-1; 7 bases match TRBD1. The CDR3 is 12 amino acids. V dropped 8 bases and J dropped 4; count of bases not matched to a gene: 7. CDR1 is SQVTM and CDR2 is ANQGSEA in the germline V gene.

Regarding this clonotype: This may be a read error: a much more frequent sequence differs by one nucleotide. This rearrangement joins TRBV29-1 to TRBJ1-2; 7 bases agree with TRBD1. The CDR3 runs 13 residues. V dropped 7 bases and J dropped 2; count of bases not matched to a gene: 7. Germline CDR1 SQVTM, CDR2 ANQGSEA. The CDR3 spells CSAAGTENYGYTF. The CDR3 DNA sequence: TGCAGCGCAGCCGGGACAGAAAACTATGGCTACACCTTC.

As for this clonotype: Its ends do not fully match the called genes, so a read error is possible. The CDR3 DNA is TGTGCCAGCAGCCCTTACAGGTCGGCCGGCGAGCAGCACTTC. Its protein is CASSPYRSAGEQHF. The chain joins TRBV7-9 to TRBJ2-7, with D perhaps TRBD1 (5 bases). This CDR3 has 14 amino acids. Germline V gene lookup returns CDR1 SEHNR and CDR2 FQNEAQ (reference sequence).

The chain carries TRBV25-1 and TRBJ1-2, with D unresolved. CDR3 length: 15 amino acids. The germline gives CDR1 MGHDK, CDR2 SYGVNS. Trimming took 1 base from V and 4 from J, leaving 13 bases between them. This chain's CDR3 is CASSEFRVRGYGYTF. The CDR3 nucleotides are TGTGCCAGCAGTGAATTTCGGGTACGGGGCTATGGCTACACCTTC.

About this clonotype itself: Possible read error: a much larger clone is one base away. The CDR3 coding sequence is TGTGCCACCAGGAGGGGAATGAACACTGAAGCTTTCTTT. Its protein is CATRRGMNTEAFF. This chain joins TRBV6-4 and TRBJ1-1, with D perhaps matching TRBD1 (5 bases). Germline values: CDR1 MRHNA, CDR2 SNTAGT. Trimming stripped 10 bases from V and 0 bases from J, with 12 bases between. CDR3 length: 13 amino acids.

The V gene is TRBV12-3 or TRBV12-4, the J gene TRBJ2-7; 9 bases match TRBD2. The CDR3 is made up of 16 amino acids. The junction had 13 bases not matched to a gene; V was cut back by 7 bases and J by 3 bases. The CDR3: CASNYYGGGRDYEQYF. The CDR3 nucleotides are TGTGCCAGCAATTATTACGGGGGCGGGAGGGACTACGAGCAGTACTTC.

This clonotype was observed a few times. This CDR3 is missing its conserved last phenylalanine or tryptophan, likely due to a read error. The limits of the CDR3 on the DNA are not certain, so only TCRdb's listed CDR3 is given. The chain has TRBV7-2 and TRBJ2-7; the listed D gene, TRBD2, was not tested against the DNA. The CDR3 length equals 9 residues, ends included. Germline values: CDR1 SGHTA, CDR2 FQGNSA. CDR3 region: CASRKGLAG.

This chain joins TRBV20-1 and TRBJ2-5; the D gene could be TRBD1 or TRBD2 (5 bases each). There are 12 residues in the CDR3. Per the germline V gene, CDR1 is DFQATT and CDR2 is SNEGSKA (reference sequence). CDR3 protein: CSQSGDGATQYF. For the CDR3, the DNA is TGCAGCCAAAGTGGGGACGGTGCGACCCAGTACTTC.